This TCR beta chain was captured in a study of T cells in Graves' hyperthyroidism and ophthalmopathy. Exclusions: uncontrolled infection, other autoimmune disease, pregnancy, lactation. Germline V CDR1 and CDR2: MNHEY, SVGAGI. V was cut by 2 bases and J by 6 bases, with 16 bases left in between. This CDR3 comprises 16 residues. It was RNA transcripts that yielded the amplified TCR beta CDR3 regions. The TCR CDR3 was amplified in a first-round RT-PCR using the HTBI primer set. TCRdb processed the multiplex PCR reads anew with MiXCR; each CDR3 protein has one entry. The sample yields nearly 750,000 distinct CDR3 sequences, 30% to 40% seen once.

The rearrangement joins TRBV6-5 to TRBJ2-2, with a possible D match to TRBD1 (6 bases). The sample was blood. This clonotype was sampled from a woman aged 40 to 49 with Graves' hyperthyroidism. The CDR3 coding sequence is TGTGCCAGCAGTTACACGGACAGTCGCAGGGCCGGGGAGCTGTTTTTT. Translated, it gives CASSYTDSRRAGELFF.